The 21 T cell receptor beta chains presented below share a single source sample, sequenced in a study of beta chain features in type 1 diabetes. Study observations and caveats: Type 1 diabetes patients had moderately but significantly shorter TCRB CDR3s in all four CD4+ subsets.

Their target antigens are unknown. The study reverse transcribed the entire isolated RNA, so it sequenced expressed TCRB transcripts. Clones were sequenced by immunoSEQ multiplex PCR, and TCRdb holds only the in-frame ones, with some missing. The sample lists about 650,000 clones, about an eighth occurring once. The sequenced sample consisted of naive CD4+ T cells from blood. The origin of the receptors is a young man with type 1 diabetes.

This clone came up a few times. The chain combines TRBV6-6 with TRBJ2-1, with D possibly being TRBD2 (5 bases). With 2 bases removed from V and 7 bases from J, the gap between germline ends came to 18 bases. The CDR3 totals 16 residues. Germline lookup yields CDR1 MNHNY and CDR2 SVGAGI (reference sequence). CDR3 region: CASSYAGWENRNEQFF. CDR3 DNA: TGTGCCAGCAGTTACGCCGGATGGGAGAACCGGAATGAGCAGTTCTTC.

The CDR3 loop is CAISWDPQDTQYF. The CDR3 DNA reads as TGTGCCATCAGTTGGGACCCGCAAGATACGCAGTATTTT. V gene TRBV10-3 combines with J gene TRBJ2-3; D tentatively reads TRBD1 or TRBD2 (5 bases each). V lost 5 bases to trimming and J lost 5 bases, with 11 bases between them. Germline loops: CDR1 ENHRY, CDR2 SYGVKD. The CDR3 sequence is 13 residues long.

This clone has a handful of counts. This sequence joins TRBV7-9 and TRBJ2-7, with TRBD1 matching 7 bases. The V and J ends lost 5 bases and 0 bases, in that order; junction bases with no gene match: 7. Germline lookup yields CDR1 SEHNR and CDR2 FQNEAQ (reference sequence). The CDR3 is 15 residues long. The CDR3: CASSLDRAISYEQYF. The CDR3 DNA reads TGTGCCAGCAGCCTAGACAGGGCAATCTCCTACGAGCAGTACTTC.

The V and J genes are TRBV7-2 and TRBJ2-5, with TRBD2 identical over 7 bases. The CDR3 length is 13 residues. Looked up from germline, CDR1 is SGHTA and CDR2 is FQGNSA. The V gene end was trimmed by 0 bases and the J gene end by 10 bases; junction bases not matched to a gene: 5. The CDR3 loop reads CASSLAPGRYQYF. The CDR3 DNA reads as TGTGCCAGCAGCTTAGCGCCCGGGAGGTACCAGTACTTC.

This clone came up a few times. At the DNA level, this CDR3 is encoded by other sequences in the same sample as well. This chain uses TRBV7-2 with TRBJ2-2, with a weak D call TRBD1 (6 bases). The V gene's germline CDR1 is SGHTA and CDR2 FQGNSA. The CDR3 sequence is 15 residues long. V lost 3 bases, J lost 4 bases, and 12 bases lay in between. CDR3 in amino acids: CASSFLQGGTGELFF. CDR3 DNA: TGTGCCAGCAGCTTTCTACAGGGCGGCACCGGGGAGCTGTTTTTT. Supplemented by reference TRBV7-2 and TRBJ2-2, the full variable domain reads GAGVSQSPSNKVTEKGKDVELRCDPISGHTALYWYRQSLGQGLEFLIYFQGNSAPDKSGLPSDRFSAERTGGSVSTLTIQRTQQEDSAVYLCASSFLQGGTGELFFGEGSRLTVL.

This rearrangement joins TRBV20-1 to TRBJ2-7; unclear D gene. Trimming pared 5 bases from V and 5 bases from J, leaving 7 bases between. Germline values: CDR1 DFQATT, CDR2 SNEGSKA (reference sequence). This CDR3 contains 10 residues. CDR3 in DNA: TGCAGTGCTGCGAGGAACGAGCAGTACTTC. Protein product: CSAARNEQYF.

This clone appeared a few times. At one of its ends the junction is not consistent with the germline gene, which may arise from a read error. This sequence joins TRBV9 and TRBJ2-2; 7 bases agree with TRBD1. CDR1 and CDR2 (germline): SGDLS, YYNGEE. The CDR3 spans 15 residues. Here the CDR3 reads CASSVEATGPGELFF. The CDR3 DNA reads TGTGCCAGCAGCGTAGAGGCGACAGGGCCCGGAGAGCTGTTTTTT.

This clone was counted a few times. This specimen includes other DNA sequences encoding the same CDR3. The DNA for the CDR3 is TGTGCCAGCAGCTTGGACAGAGCCTACGAGCAGTACTTC. Protein product: CASSLDRAYEQYF. This chain connects TRBV11-2 to TRBJ2-7; a weak D match, TRBD1 (6 bases). Germline CDR1 is SGHAT and CDR2 is FQNNGV. CDR3 length equals 13 residues. V was trimmed by 3 bases and J by 2 bases, leaving 8 bases between them.

This clone has only a few counts. The chain recombines TRBV29-1 with TRBJ2-7; TRBD1 might be the D (5 bases). This CDR3 comprises 14 residues. Germline CDR1 SQVTM, CDR2 ANQGSEA. V was clipped by 3 bases and J by 2 bases, with 14 bases between them. DNA for the CDR3: TGCAGCGTTGAGTTTTCGACAGAGCCCTACGAGCAGTACTTC. Protein: CSVEFSTEPYEQYF.

The chain has TRBV19 and TRBJ2-3; 9 bases agree with TRBD1. The CDR3 loop spans 16 amino acids. V gave up 4 bases and J gave up 0 bases; unmatched junction bases: 5. Looked up from germline, CDR1 is LNHDA and CDR2 is SQIVND (reference sequence). CDR3 sequence (DNA): TGTGCCAGTAGTACACGGACAGGGGAGAGCACAGATACGCAGTATTTT. This codes for CASSTRTGESTDTQYF.

This clone was found a few times. The V gene is TRBV25-1, the J gene TRBJ2-7; 9 bases align to TRBD1. Per germline, CDR1 MGHDK and CDR2 SYGVNS. The J segment lost 2 bases and the V segment lost 5 bases, leaving 10 bases of the junction unmatched. This CDR3 has 16 residues. Here the CDR3 DNA reads TGTGCCAGCAGTCCAAGAGGGGGACAGGGAGCCTACGAGCAGTACTTC. Translation: CASSPRGGQGAYEQYF.

The CDR3 sequence is CASSQATGGALGSPLHF. Written as DNA, the CDR3 is TGCGCCAGCAGCCAAGCTACAGGGGGCGCATTAGGTTCACCCCTCCACTTT. The genes are TRBV4-3 and TRBJ1-6; 9 bases map to TRBD1. The V and J ends lost 1 base and 9 bases, in that order; junction bases with no gene match: 10. Germline loops: CDR1 LGHNA, CDR2 YSLEER. This CDR3 is built from 17 residues.

This clone occurred a few times. The chain joins TRBV29-1 to TRBJ1-4; tentative D call: TRBD1 (5 bases). Trimming took off 4 bases at V and 2 bases at J, with 11 bases between the two ends. This CDR3 is built from 14 residues. The germline V gene encodes CDR1 SQVTM and CDR2 ANQGSEA. The DNA for the CDR3 is TGCAGCGTTGGGTCAGGGTTGACTAATGAAAAACTGTTTTTT. Translated, it gives CSVGSGLTNEKLFF.

About this clone: This sample also contains other DNA sequences that code for the same CDR3. The V gene is TRBV29-1, the J gene TRBJ1-5; perhaps TRBD1 as D (5 bases). The ends were cut back, 4 bases at V and 1 base at J, with 8 bases in the middle. This CDR3 comprises 13 residues. Germline loops: CDR1 SQVTM, CDR2 ANQGSEA. The CDR3 nucleotides read TGCAGCGTTGTGGGGGGAAGCAATCAGCCCCAGCATTTT. Translation: CSVVGGSNQPQHF. The whole variable domain, remainder taken from reference TRBV29-1 and TRBJ1-5, is SAVISQKPSRDICQRGTSLTIQCQVDSQVTMMFWYRQQPGQSLTLIATANQGSEATYESGFVIDKFPISRPNLTFSTLTVSNMSPEDSSIYLCSVVGGSNQPQHFGDGTRLSIL.

V and J are TRBV7-9 and TRBJ2-7, with unresolved D. CDR3 length: 16 amino acids. Trimming pared 4 bases from V and 5 bases from J, leaving 21 bases between. The V gene's germline CDR1 is SEHNR and CDR2 FQNEAQ (reference sequence). The CDR3 loop is CASSSPVLLHPDEQYF. The CDR3, as DNA: TGTGCCAGCAGCTCACCGGTCCTCCTCCACCCCGACGAGCAGTACTTC.

This clone was recorded only once. V is TRBV5-1 and J is TRBJ1-2; unclear D gene. The V and J ends lost 4 bases and 6 bases respectively, with 10 bases between them. The CDR3 extends over 12 amino acids. Per the germline V gene, CDR1 is SGHRS and CDR2 is YFSETQ. CDR3 nucleotide sequence: TGCGCCAGCAGCCCCTCGGAGGATGGCTACACCTTC. Translated, it gives CASSPSEDGYTF.

This rearrangement joins TRBV19 to TRBJ2-1, with 7 bases aligning to TRBD1. V lost 5 bases, J lost 4 bases, and 11 bases stayed unmatched. This CDR3 comprises 16 residues. From germline, CDR1 is LNHDA and CDR2 SQIVND (reference sequence). CDR3 nucleotide sequence: TGTGCCAGTAGTCTAGCTCGGGACAGCAAGTACAATGAGCAGTTCTTC. This encodes CASSLARDSKYNEQFF.

This clone was recorded a few times. J is TRBJ2-3 and V is TRBV29-1; 7 bases align to TRBD2. The J segment lost 0 bases and the V segment lost 6 bases, leaving 6 bases of the junction unmatched. CDR3 size: 14 residues. CDR1 is SQVTM and CDR2 is ANQGSEA in the germline V gene. DNA for the CDR3: TGCAGCGTCCCAGCGGGGATAAGCACAGATACGCAGTATTTT. Its protein product is CSVPAGISTDTQYF.

Only a few counts were recorded for this clone. V gene TRBV6-6 combines with J gene TRBJ2-4; a weak D match, TRBD2 (6 bases). Germline CDR1 is MNHNY and CDR2 is SVGAGI (reference sequence). V lost 3 bases to trimming and J lost 5 bases, with 14 bases between them. The CDR3 contains 15 residues. CDR3 bases: TGTGCCAGCAGTTATTCCCCCCCGGGGGAAAACATTCAGTACTTC. It is translated as CASSYSPPGENIQYF.

There are a few counts of this clone. The genes are TRBV25-1 and TRBJ2-1; D is uncertain. Germline CDR1 and CDR2: MGHDK and SYGVNS. V was cut by 2 bases and J by 3 bases, with 14 bases left in between. This CDR3 is 16 amino acids long. In DNA, the CDR3 is TGTGCCAGCAGTGAAAATAACGGAATGCTCTACAATGAGCAGTTCTTC. It yields the protein CASSENNGMLYNEQFF.

V is TRBV9 and J is TRBJ1-2; TRBD1 matches 9 bases. Unmatched junction bases numbered 5, after V lost 2 bases and J lost 6 bases. This CDR3 comprises 14 residues. Germline CDR1 and CDR2: SGDLS and YYNGEE. The CDR3 region is CASSVTGGADGYTF. The DNA of the CDR3 is TGTGCCAGCAGCGTTACAGGGGGCGCGGATGGCTACACCTTC.